The 21 T cell receptor beta chains listed next were all sequenced from one sample in a study of cytomegalovirus exposure and HLA in healthy donors. The PCR employed 60 Vbeta primers together with 13 Jbeta primers. Some clones are missing from TCRdb's copy, which holds only in-frame ones; the method was immunoSEQ multiplex PCR. The sample includes 65,000 to 95,000 clones, 60% to 85% of them seen just once. The material sequenced was PBMCs. Receptors were obtained from a man aged 65 to 85 in good health and CMV-seronegative.

This clone appeared a few times. The chain joins TRBV7-2 to TRBJ1-1, with TRBD1 matching over 7 bases. The CDR3 length is 14 residues. Unmatched junction bases numbered 4, after V lost 6 bases and J lost 0 bases. Germline V gene data show CDR1 as SGHTA and CDR2 as FQGNSA. CDR3 region: CASRTGTLNTEAFF. The CDR3 region has the DNA TGTGCCAGCAGGACAGGGACCTTGAACACTGAAGCTTTCTTT.

This clone was observed a few times. The gene calls are TRBV6-4 and TRBJ2-1, with 11 bases lining up with TRBD2. The germline CDR1 and CDR2 sequences are MRHNA and SNTAGT. V lost 6 bases to trimming and J lost 0 bases; unmatched junction nucleotides: 13. The CDR3 extends over 19 amino acids. CDR3 DNA sequence: TGTGCCAGCAGGCTACGGCGACTAGCGGGGTTAAGCTCCTACAATGAGCAGTTCTTC. Its translation is CASRLRRLAGLSSYNEQFF.

The V gene is TRBV10-3, the J gene TRBJ1-2; tentative D call: TRBD1 (5 bases). The germline gives CDR1 ENHRY, CDR2 SYGVKD. The CDR3 length is 14 residues. The V and J ends lost 2 bases and 4 bases respectively, with 11 bases between them. The CDR3: CAISEAGQSYGYTF. CDR3 in DNA: TGTGCCATCAGTGAGGCAGGGCAGAGCTATGGCTACACCTTC.

The J gene is TRBJ2-7, the V gene TRBV4-1; 9 positions match TRBD1. This CDR3 comprises 14 residues. Trimming at V came to 2 bases and at J to 2 bases, leaving 1 base not matched to a gene. Germline CDR1 reads MGHRA; CDR2 reads YSYEKL. The CDR3 DNA sequence: TGCGCCAGCAGCCAAAACAGGGGGCCCTACGAGCAGTACTTC. This translates into CASSQNRGPYEQYF.

The CDR3 DNA follows: TGCGCCAGCAGCCAAGAAGGGGAAGCGGCTAGCGGGACCCTTGGGGAGCAGTACTTC. Encoded protein: CASSQEGEAASGTLGEQYF. The chain is built from TRBV4-1 and TRBJ2-7; 9 bases agree with TRBD2. Looked up from germline, CDR1 is MGHRA and CDR2 is YSYEKL. The V and J ends lost 0 bases and 7 bases, in that order; junction bases with no gene match: 19. CDR3 size: 19 residues.

This clone came up once. The V call is TRBV6-1, the J call TRBJ2-1; 13 nucleotides match TRBD2. V lost 6 bases, J lost 5 bases, and 4 bases stayed unmatched. The germline V gene encodes CDR1 MNHNS and CDR2 SASEGT. The CDR3 consists of 15 residues. The chain's CDR3 is CASRQGTSGDNEQFF. The CDR3, as DNA: TGTGCCAGCAGGCAGGGGACTAGCGGGGACAATGAGCAGTTCTTC.

This clone has only a few counts. V gene TRBV7-9 combines with J gene TRBJ2-7, with a tentative D call TRBD1 (5 bases). V was pared by 5 bases and J by 0 bases, with 14 bases between. The germline V gene has CDR1 SEHNR and CDR2 FQNEAQ (reference sequence). The CDR3 length is 15 residues. The CDR3 reads CASSDRRDSSYEQYF. In DNA, the CDR3 is TGTGCCAGCAGCGATCGCAGGGATAGCTCCTACGAGCAGTACTTC.

This chain joins TRBV11-2 and TRBJ2-3; D possibly corresponds to TRBD1 (5 bases). The CDR3 has 16 residues. Trimming cost V 0 bases and J 5 bases, with 15 bases left between them. CDR1 is SGHAT, CDR2 FQNNGV, per germline. This CDR3 is CASSLDGRRVIDTQYF. As DNA, the CDR3 is TGTGCCAGCAGCTTAGACGGTCGCAGGGTTATAGATACGCAGTATTTT.

This chain links TRBV28 with TRBJ2-7; D is possibly TRBD2 (6 bases). There are 15 residues in the CDR3. Germline V gene lookup returns CDR1 MDHEN and CDR2 SYDVKM. V lost 8 bases to trimming and J lost 6 bases, with 23 bases between them. The DNA for the CDR3 is TGTGCCAGCGGACCTGCAGGGATTGCGACTAGCGAGCAGTACTTC. It translates to CASGPAGIATSEQYF.

This clone was observed a handful of times. V gene TRBV4-1 combines with J gene TRBJ1-5; TRBD1 matches 7 bases. This CDR3 has 15 amino acids. Per germline, CDR1 MGHRA and CDR2 YSYEKL. V lost 1 base to trimming and J lost 5 bases; unmatched junction nucleotides: 5. The CDR3 DNA is TGCGCCAGCAGCCAAGCCGGGACAGATGATCAGCCCCAGCATTTT. It yields the protein CASSQAGTDDQPQHF.

CDR3 amino acids: CAWIGTGIRSGANVLTF. The CDR3 nucleotides read TGTGCCTGGATTGGGACAGGGATTCGCTCTGGGGCCAACGTCCTGACTTTC. This chain joins TRBV30 and TRBJ2-6; 9 bases are shared with TRBD1. The ends lost 4 bases at V and 0 bases at J; junction bases unmatched: 7. Germline loops: CDR1 GTSNPN, CDR2 SVGIG (reference sequence). The CDR3 runs 17 residues.

The CDR3, as DNA: TGTGCCAGCAGTCCTCTGGGACTAGACCTCAATCAGCCCCAGCATTTT. Residues: CASSPLGLDLNQPQHF. V gene TRBV28 combines with J gene TRBJ1-5; perhaps TRBD1 as D (5 bases). The CDR3 sequence is 16 residues long. Germline assignment: CDR1 MDHEN and CDR2 SYDVKM. Trimming removed 5 bases from V and 3 bases from J, with 17 bases in between.

In this sample, this clone turned up many times. The chain joins TRBV6-6 to TRBJ2-1; 13 nucleotides agree with TRBD2. From germline, CDR1 is MNHNY and CDR2 SVGAGI (reference sequence). After removal of 6 bases from V and 8 bases from J, the junction contained 4 bases not matched to a gene. This CDR3 comprises 14 residues. CDR3 sequence (DNA): TGTGCCAGCAGGCCCGGACTAGCGGGAGATGAGCAGTTCTTC. Translated: CASRPGLAGDEQFF.

On this clone: An end of the junction does not agree with germline; a read error may underlie this. The V and J genes are TRBV10-1 and TRBJ1-6; no clear D. Germline CDR1 reads WNHNN; CDR2 reads SYGVQD (reference sequence). This CDR3 spans 13 amino acids. CDR3 in amino acids: CASSSGSNSPPHF. CDR3 in DNA: TGCGCCAGCAGTTCGGGTAGCAATTCACCCCCCCACTTT.

The J gene is TRBJ2-3, the V gene TRBV7-2; 10 nucleotides align to TRBD2. There are 17 residues in the CDR3. Germline CDR1 is SGHTA and CDR2 is FQGNSA. The V and J ends lost 9 bases and 0 bases, in that order; junction bases with no gene match: 12. In DNA form, the CDR3 reads TGTGCCAGGATGTGGGAGCGGGGGGGAGATAGCACAGATACGCAGTATTTT. Protein: CARMWERGGDSTDTQYF.

V gene TRBV2 combines with J gene TRBJ1-5; perhaps TRBD1 as D (5 bases). The CDR3 is 15 residues long. The germline CDR1 and CDR2 sequences are SNHLY and FYNNEI. Trimming cost V 4 bases and J 0 bases, with 10 bases left between them. This CDR3 reads CASSVAGDSNQPQHF. Here the CDR3 DNA reads TGTGCCAGCAGTGTTGCGGGGGATAGCAATCAGCCCCAGCATTTT.

The V gene is TRBV19, the J gene TRBJ1-1; D perhaps matches TRBD1 (6 bases). This CDR3 comprises 14 residues. Trimming shortened V by 1 base and J by 1 base, and 7 bases separated the two germline ends. In germline, CDR1 is LNHDA, CDR2 SQIVND (reference sequence). This chain's CDR3 is CASSIVTGNTEAFF. DNA for the CDR3: TGTGCCAGTAGTATAGTGACAGGGAACACTGAAGCTTTCTTT.

The chain links TRBV4-3 to TRBJ1-1; D unclear. CDR1 and CDR2 (germline): LGHNA, YSLEER. The CDR3 is made up of 13 amino acids. V shed 3 bases and J shed 6 bases, with 11 bases lying between them. CDR3 protein: CASSHAGYAEAFF. The CDR3 DNA reads TGCGCCAGCAGCCATGCAGGATACGCTGAAGCTTTCTTT.

The rearrangement uses TRBV7-2 and TRBJ2-5, with 11 positions matching TRBD1. The CDR3 length is 15 residues. Trimming at V came to 3 bases and at J to 7 bases, leaving 7 bases not matched to a gene. Germline V gene data show CDR1 as SGHTA and CDR2 as FQGNSA. The CDR3 reads CASSFWTGGYVTQYF. CDR3 sequence (DNA): TGTGCCAGCAGCTTTTGGACAGGGGGCTATGTGACCCAGTACTTC.

This chain joins TRBV19 and TRBJ2-7; TRBD1 matches at 8 bases. The CDR3 covers 14 residues. The V and J ends lost 4 bases and 3 bases, in that order; junction bases with no gene match: 5. CDR1 is LNHDA, CDR2 SQIVND, per germline (reference sequence). CDR3 in DNA: TGTGCCAGTAGTACCCAGGGGGCCAACTACGAGCAGTACTTC. Translation: CASSTQGANYEQYF.

CDR3 sequence reads: CASSLDRRTAGGAFF. CDR3 sequence (DNA): TGTGCCAGCAGCTTAGACCGTCGGACAGCTGGAGGAGCTTTCTTT. The chain recombines TRBV7-2 with TRBJ1-1; D perhaps matches TRBD1 (6 bases). Deletions cut 1 base from V and 10 bases from J, with 19 bases between. The germline CDR1 and CDR2 sequences are SGHTA and FQGNSA. The CDR3 is made up of 15 amino acids.